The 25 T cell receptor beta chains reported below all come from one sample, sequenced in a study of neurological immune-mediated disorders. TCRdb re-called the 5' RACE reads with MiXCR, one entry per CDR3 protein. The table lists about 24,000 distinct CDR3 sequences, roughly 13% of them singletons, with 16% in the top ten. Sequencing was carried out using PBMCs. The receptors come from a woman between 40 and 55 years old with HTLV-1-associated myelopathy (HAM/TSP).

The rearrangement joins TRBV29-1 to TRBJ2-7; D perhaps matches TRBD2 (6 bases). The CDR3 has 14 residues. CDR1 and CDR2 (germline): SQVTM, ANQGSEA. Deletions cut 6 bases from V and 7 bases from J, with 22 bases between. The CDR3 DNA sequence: TGCAGCGTATCCATAAGACTAGTGGGTGGTGAGCAGTACTTC. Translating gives CSVSIRLVGGEQYF.

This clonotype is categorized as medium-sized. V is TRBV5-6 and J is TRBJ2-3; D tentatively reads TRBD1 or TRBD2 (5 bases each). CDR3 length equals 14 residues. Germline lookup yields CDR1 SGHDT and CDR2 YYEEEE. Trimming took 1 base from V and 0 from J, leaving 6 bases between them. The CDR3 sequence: CASSLWGSTDTQYF. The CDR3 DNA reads TGTGCCAGCAGCTTGTGGGGGAGCACAGATACGCAGTATTTT.

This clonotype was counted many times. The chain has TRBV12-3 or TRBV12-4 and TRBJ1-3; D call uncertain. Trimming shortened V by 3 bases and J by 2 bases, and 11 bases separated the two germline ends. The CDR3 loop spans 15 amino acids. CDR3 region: CASSLKGPAGNTIYF. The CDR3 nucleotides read TGTGCCAGCAGTTTGAAGGGTCCGGCTGGAAACACCATATATTTT.

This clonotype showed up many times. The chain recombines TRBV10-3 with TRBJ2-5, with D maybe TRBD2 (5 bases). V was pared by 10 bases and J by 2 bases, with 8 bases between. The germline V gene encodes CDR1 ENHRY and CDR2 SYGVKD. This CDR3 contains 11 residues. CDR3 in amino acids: CASRTQETQYF. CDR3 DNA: TGTGCCAGTAGGACTCAAGAGACCCAGTACTTC.

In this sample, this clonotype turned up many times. The CDR3 is CASSLGGTHSTDTQYF. CDR3 DNA sequence: TGCGCCAGCAGCTTGGGTGGGACTCATAGCACAGATACGCAGTATTTT. This chain links TRBV5-1 with TRBJ2-3; D possibly corresponds to TRBD2 (6 bases). The CDR3 is 16 residues long. Trimming took off 0 bases at V and 0 bases at J, with 11 bases between the two ends. Per the germline V gene, CDR1 is SGHRS and CDR2 is YFSETQ.

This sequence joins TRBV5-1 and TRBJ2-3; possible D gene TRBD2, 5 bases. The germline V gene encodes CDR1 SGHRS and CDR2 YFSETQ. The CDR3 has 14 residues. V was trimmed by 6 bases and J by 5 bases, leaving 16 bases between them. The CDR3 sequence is CASTPGEWRDTQYF. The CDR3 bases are TGCGCCAGCACCCCCGGGGAATGGAGAGATACGCAGTATTTT. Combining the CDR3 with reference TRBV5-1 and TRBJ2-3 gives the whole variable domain KAGVTQTPRYLIKTRGQQVTLSCSPISGHRSVSWYQQTPGQGLQFLFEYFSETQRNKGNFPGRFSGRQFSNSRSEMNVSTLELGDSALYLCASTPGEWRDTQYFGPGTRLTVL.

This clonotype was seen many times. The CDR3 reads CSAREVYQETQYF. The DNA for the CDR3 is TGCAGTGCTAGAGAAGTGTACCAAGAGACCCAGTACTTC. The chain employs TRBV20-1 and TRBJ2-5; no firm D call. Germline V lookup: CDR1 DFQATT, CDR2 SNEGSKA (reference sequence). V was trimmed by 0 bases and J by 0 bases, leaving 5 bases between them. This CDR3 region has 13 residues.

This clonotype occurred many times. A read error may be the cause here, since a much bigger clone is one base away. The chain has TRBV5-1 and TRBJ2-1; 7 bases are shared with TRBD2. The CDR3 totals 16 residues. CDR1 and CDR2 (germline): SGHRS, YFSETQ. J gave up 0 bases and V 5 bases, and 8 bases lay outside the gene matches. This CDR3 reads CASRRVGGSSYNEQFF. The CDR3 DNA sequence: TGCGCCAGCAGGCGTGTGGGGGGGAGCTCCTACAATGAGCAGTTCTTC.

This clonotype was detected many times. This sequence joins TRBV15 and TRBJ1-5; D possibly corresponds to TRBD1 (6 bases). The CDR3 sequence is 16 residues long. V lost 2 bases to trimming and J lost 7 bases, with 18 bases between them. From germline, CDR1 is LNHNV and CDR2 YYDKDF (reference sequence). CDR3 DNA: TGTGCCACCAGCAGACCATCCCTAGGGGGGCGACAGCCCCAGCATTTT. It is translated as CATSRPSLGGRQPQHF.

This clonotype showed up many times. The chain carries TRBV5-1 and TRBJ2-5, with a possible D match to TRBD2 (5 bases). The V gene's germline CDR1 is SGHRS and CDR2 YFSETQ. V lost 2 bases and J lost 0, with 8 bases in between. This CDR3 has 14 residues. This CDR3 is CASSFGADQETQYF. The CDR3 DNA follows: TGCGCCAGCAGCTTTGGAGCGGACCAAGAGACCCAGTACTTC.

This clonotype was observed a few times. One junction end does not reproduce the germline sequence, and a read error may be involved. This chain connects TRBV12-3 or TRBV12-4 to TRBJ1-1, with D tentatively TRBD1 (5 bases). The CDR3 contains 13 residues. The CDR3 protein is CASSQGMNSEAFF. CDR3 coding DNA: TGTGCCAGCAGCCAGGGCATGAACTCTGAAGCTTTCTTT.

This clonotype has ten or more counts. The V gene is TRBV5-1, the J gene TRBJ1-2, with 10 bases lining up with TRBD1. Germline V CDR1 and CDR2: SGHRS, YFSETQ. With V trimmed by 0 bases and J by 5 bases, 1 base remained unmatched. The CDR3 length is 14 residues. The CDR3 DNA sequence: TGCGCCAGCAGCTTGGGACAGGGGGCGTATGGCTACACCTTC. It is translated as CASSLGQGAYGYTF.

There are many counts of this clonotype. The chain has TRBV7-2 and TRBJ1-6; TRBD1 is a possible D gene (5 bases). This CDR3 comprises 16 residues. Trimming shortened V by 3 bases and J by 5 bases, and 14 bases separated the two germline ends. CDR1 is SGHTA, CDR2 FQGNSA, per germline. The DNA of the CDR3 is TGTGCCAGCAGCTTTCCCGGGCAGGGAAATAATTCACCCCTCCACTTT. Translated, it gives CASSFPGQGNNSPLHF.

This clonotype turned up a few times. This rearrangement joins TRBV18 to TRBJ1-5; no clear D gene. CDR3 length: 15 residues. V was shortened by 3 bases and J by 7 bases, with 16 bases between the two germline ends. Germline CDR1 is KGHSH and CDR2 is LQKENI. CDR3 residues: CASSPRGRAGQPQHF. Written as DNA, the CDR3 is TGTGCCAGCTCACCGAGAGGGAGGGCTGGACAGCCCCAGCATTTT.

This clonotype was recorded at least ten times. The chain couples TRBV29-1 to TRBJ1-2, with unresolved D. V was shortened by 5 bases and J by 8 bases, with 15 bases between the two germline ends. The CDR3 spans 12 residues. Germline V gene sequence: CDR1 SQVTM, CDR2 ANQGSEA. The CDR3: CSVSDDEGGYTF. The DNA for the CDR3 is TGCAGCGTTTCGGACGATGAAGGGGGCTACACCTTC.

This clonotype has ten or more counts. The CDR3 loop reads CASSFLPLSGDEQFF. The DNA of the CDR3 is TGTGCCAGCAGCTTCCTACCCCTCTCGGGGGATGAGCAGTTCTTC. The chain couples TRBV7-3 to TRBJ2-1, with D tentatively TRBD2 (6 bases). Trimming removed 3 bases at V and 8 bases at J, with 17 bases between. The CDR3 extends over 15 amino acids. CDR1 is SGHTA, CDR2 FQGTGA, per germline.

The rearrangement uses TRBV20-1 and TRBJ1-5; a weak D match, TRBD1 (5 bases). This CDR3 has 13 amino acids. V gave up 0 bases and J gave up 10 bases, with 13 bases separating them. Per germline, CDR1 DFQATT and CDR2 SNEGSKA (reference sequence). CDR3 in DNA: TGCAGTGCTAGAGATCTACAGGCACAACCCCAGCATTTT. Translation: CSARDLQAQPQHF.

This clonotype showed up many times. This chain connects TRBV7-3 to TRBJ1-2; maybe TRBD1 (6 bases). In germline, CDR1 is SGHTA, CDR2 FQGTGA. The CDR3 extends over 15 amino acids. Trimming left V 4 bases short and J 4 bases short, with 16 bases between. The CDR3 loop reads CASSSGAGVGYGYTF. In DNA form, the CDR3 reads TGTGCCAGCAGCTCCGGGGCAGGGGTGGGCTATGGCTACACCTTC.

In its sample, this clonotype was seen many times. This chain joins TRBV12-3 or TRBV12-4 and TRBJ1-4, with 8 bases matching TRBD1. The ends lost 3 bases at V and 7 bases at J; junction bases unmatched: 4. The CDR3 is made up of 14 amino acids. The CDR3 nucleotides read TGTGCCAGCAGTTTCGGGACAGGTGGTGAAAAACTGTTTTTT. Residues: CASSFGTGGEKLFF.

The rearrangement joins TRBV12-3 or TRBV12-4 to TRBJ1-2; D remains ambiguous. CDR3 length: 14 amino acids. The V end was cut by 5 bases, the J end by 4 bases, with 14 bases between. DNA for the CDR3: TGTGCCAGCAGTGAACATGGTGACATCTATGGCTACACCTTC. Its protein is CASSEHGDIYGYTF.

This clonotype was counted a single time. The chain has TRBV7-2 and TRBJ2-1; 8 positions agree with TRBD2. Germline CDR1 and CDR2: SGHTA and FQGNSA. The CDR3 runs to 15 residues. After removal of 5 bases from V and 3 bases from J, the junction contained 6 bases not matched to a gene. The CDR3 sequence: CASSRRGGGYNEQFF. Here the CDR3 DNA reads TGTGCCAGCAGCAGACGGGGGGGCGGCTACAATGAGCAGTTCTTC.

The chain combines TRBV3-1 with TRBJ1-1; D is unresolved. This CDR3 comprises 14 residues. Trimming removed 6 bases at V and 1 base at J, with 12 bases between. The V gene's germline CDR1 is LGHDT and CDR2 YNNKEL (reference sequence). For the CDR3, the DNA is TGTGCCAGCAGGGGATTGTTACCGAACACTGAAGCTTTCTTT. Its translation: CASRGLLPNTEAFF.

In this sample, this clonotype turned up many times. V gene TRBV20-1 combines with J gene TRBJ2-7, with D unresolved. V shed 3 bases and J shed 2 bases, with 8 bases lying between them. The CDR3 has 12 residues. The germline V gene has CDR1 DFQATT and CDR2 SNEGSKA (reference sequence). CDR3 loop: CSARPDAYEQYF. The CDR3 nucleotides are TGCAGTGCTAGGCCCGACGCCTACGAGCAGTACTTC.

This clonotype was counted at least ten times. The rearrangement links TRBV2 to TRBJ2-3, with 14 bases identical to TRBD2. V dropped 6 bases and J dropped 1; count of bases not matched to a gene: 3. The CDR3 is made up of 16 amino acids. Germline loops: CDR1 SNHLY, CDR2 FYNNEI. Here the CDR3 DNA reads TGTGCCAGCAGGGGACTAGCGGGGGTAGGCACAGATACGCAGTATTTT. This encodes CASRGLAGVGTDTQYF.

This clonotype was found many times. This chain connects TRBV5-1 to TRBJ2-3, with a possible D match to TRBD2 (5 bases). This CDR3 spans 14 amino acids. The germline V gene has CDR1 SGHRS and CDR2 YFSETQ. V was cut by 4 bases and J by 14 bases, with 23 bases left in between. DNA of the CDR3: TGCGCCAGCAGCCCGTCGGTGGAGGTCTTTAATCGGTATTTT. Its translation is CASSPSVEVFNRYF.